This TCR beta chain emerged from a study of monozygotic twins with inflammatory bowel disease. The CDR3 covers 13 residues. Of note for this clonotype: The target antigen is unknown.

Whole-study findings and limits: With inverse Simpson as the measure, TCRbeta diversity was lower in IBD patients than in healthy co-twins.

Each CDR3 protein gets one entry in TCRdb, which reprocessed the 5' RACE reads and gives no DNA. The repertoire table contains approximately 45,000 distinct CDR3 sequences. The rearrangement links TRBV12-3 or TRBV12-4 to TRBJ2-3; TCRdb picks TRBD1, but there is no DNA to check that call. The sequence was obtained from a human donor with ulcerative colitis or Crohn's disease, or a healthy co-twin of an affected twin (not recorded which). Sequencing used blood. CDR3 protein: CASSPTGSDTQYF.